Presented here are 9 T cell receptor beta chains from one specimen sequenced in a study of CXCR3-negative and CXCR3-positive naive CD8 T cells. With UMI labels, 5' RACE was used to prepare the TRB cDNA libraries. Reprocessing the 5' RACE reads, TCRdb reports a single entry for every CDR3 protein and omits DNA. Across about 42,000 distinct CDR3 sequences, the top ten clones capture roughly 2.5% of the sample. The sequenced sample was naive CXCR3- CD8+ T cells from blood. The subset: CD45RO-CCR7+CD27+CD95- naive CD8+ T cells lacking CXCR3 (TNR3-). The receptors were sampled from a human donor in good health. Some clones in this sample may be carry-over from other donors' samples.

This sequence joins TRBV7-2 and TRBJ2-5; checking the TCRdb D call of TRBD2 is not possible without DNA. The CDR3 totals 15 residues. CDR1 is SGHTA, CDR2 FQGNSA, per germline. The CDR3 sequence is CASSPTAGGYETQYF.

The genes are TRBV28 and TRBJ2-3. The germline V gene has CDR1 MDHEN and CDR2 SYDVKM. The CDR3 is made up of 13 amino acids. CDR3: CASSLSGTDTQYF.

The chain links TRBV12-3 or TRBV12-4 to TRBJ2-1. The CDR3 totals 14 residues. The CDR3 sequence: CASSFRTGDNEQFF.

V usage is TRBV12-3 or TRBV12-4 and J usage is TRBJ2-1; lacking DNA, the TRBD2 call made by TCRdb goes unchecked. This CDR3 comprises 16 residues. The CDR3: CASSPIAGGPQNEQFF.

The chain employs TRBV4-1 and TRBJ1-5. The germline gives CDR1 MGHRA, CDR2 YSYEKL. This CDR3 spans 16 amino acids. The CDR3 is CASSPYLGKQNQPQHF.

This sequence joins TRBV6-5 and TRBJ2-7. Germline CDR1 MNHEY, CDR2 SVGAGI. The CDR3 is 15 amino acids. The CDR3: CASSYLAGDSYEQYF.

This sequence joins TRBV20-1 and TRBJ1-1; TCRdb proposes TRBD1, but this gene call is untestable without DNA. The CDR3 extends over 14 amino acids. Germline V lookup: CDR1 DFQATT, CDR2 SNEGSKA (reference sequence). CDR3 sequence: CSAFRTGGNTEAFF.

The CDR3 sequence: CASGRQLNTEAFF. V gene TRBV12-5 combines with J gene TRBJ1-1; TCRdb returns TRBD1, unconfirmable since there is no DNA. The germline gives CDR1 LGHNT, CDR2 FRNRAP. The CDR3 is 13 residues long.

The chain combines TRBV7-9 with TRBJ2-5; TCRdb names TRBD2, which stays unverified in the absence of DNA. CDR1 SEHNR and CDR2 FQNEAQ come from the germline V gene (reference sequence). The CDR3 covers 14 residues. CDR3: CASRPKAGLETQYF.